This TCR beta chain came from a study of control samples from healthy donors and cancer patients. CDR3 length: 16 residues. The V end was cut by 5 bases, the J end by 2 bases, with 18 bases between. Looked up from germline, CDR1 is SGHVS and CDR2 is FNYEAQ. Produced via immunoSEQ multiplex PCR; TCRdb's table is partial and in-frame only. The profile shows more than 95,000 clones, over 80% of them singletons. This chain connects TRBV7-6 to TRBJ2-5; D possibly corresponds to TRBD2 (6 bases). The source material was PBMCs. The TCR comes from a man aged 80 or over with head and neck cancer. The CDR3, as DNA: TGTGCCAGCAGCCCGACCATGGGGACTTTGCAAGAGACCCAGTACTTC. Translation gives CASSPTMGTLQETQYF.